This TCR beta chain was recovered during a study of beta chain features in type 1 diabetes. This clone has just a few counts. Investigators reverse transcribed all isolated RNA, so they sequenced expressed TCRB transcripts. Produced via immunoSEQ multiplex PCR; TCRdb's table is partial and in-frame only. This sample has 350,000 to 450,000 clones, with more than 13% found just once. Sequenced input: naive CD4+ T cells from blood. The TCR comes from a woman aged 18-29 years in good health.

CDR3 region: CAWSVGTADEKLFF. The CDR3 nucleotides read TGTGCCTGGAGTGTAGGAACAGCCGATGAAAAACTGTTTTTT. The chain employs TRBV30 and TRBJ1-4; no clear D. Trimming removed 0 bases from V and 6 bases from J, with 11 bases in between. This CDR3 region has 14 residues. Per the germline V gene, CDR1 is GTSNPN and CDR2 is SVGIG (reference sequence).